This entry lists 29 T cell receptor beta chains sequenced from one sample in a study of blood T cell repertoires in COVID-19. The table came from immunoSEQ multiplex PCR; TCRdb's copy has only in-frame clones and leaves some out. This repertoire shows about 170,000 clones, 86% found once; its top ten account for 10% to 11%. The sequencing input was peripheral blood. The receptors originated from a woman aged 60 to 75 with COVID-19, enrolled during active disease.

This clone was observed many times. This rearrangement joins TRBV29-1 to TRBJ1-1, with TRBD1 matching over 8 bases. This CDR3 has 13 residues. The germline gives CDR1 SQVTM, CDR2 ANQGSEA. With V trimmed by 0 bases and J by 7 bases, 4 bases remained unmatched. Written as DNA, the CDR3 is TGCAGCGTTGAAGACATCGACAGGGGTGAAGCTTTCTTT. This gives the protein CSVEDIDRGEAFF.

This CDR3 reads CASSLRSSGRTDTQYF. In nucleotides, the CDR3 is TGTGCCAGCAGCTTACGGTCCAGCGGGAGAACAGATACGCAGTATTTT. The chain joins TRBV11-3 to TRBJ2-3; TRBD2 matches 8 bases. V shed 2 bases, J shed 3 bases, and the junction held 7 bases outside the gene matches. The CDR3 totals 16 residues. Germline values: CDR1 SGHNT, CDR2 YENEEA.

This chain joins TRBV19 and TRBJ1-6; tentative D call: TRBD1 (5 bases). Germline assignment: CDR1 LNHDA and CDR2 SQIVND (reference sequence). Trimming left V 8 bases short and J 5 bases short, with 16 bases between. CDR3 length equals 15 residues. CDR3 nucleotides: TGTGCCAGTTCCTTCGCCGGGGGAAATAATTCACCCCTCCACTTT. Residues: CASSFAGGNNSPLHF. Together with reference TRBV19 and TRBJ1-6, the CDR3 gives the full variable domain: DGGITQSPKYLFRKEGQNVTLSCEQNLNHDAMYWYRQDPGQGLRLIYYSQIVNDFQKGDIAEGYSVSREKKESFPLTVTSAQKNPTAFYLCASSFAGGNNSPLHFGNGTRLTVT.

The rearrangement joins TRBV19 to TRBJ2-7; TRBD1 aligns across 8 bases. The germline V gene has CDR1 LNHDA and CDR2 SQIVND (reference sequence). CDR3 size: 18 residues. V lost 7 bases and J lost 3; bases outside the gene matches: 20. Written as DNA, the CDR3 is TGTGCCAGTACCGTCGAGGCCCTGGGACAGGCCCAAATCTACGAGCAGTACTTC. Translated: CASTVEALGQAQIYEQYF.

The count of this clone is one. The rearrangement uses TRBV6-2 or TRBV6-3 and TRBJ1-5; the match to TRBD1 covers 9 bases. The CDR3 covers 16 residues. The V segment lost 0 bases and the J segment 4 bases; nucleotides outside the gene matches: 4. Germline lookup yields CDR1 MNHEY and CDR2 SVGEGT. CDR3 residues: CASSYSGTGRNQPQHF. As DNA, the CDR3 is TGTGCCAGCAGTTACTCCGGGACAGGGCGTAATCAGCCCCAGCATTTT.

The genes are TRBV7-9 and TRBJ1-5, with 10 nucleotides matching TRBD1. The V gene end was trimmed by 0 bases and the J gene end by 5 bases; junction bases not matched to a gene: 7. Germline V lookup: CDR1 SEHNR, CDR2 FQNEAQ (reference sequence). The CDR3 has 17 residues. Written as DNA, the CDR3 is TGTGCCAGCAGCTTAGCGGGGGACAGGGGAGGGGATCAGCCCCAGCATTTT. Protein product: CASSLAGDRGGDQPQHF. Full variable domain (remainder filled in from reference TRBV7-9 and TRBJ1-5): DTGVSQNPRHKITKRGQNVTFRCDPISEHNRLYWYRQTLGQGPEFLTYFQNEAQLEKSRLLSDRFSAERPKGSFSTLEIQRTEQGDSAMYLCASSLAGDRGGDQPQHFGDGTRLSIL.

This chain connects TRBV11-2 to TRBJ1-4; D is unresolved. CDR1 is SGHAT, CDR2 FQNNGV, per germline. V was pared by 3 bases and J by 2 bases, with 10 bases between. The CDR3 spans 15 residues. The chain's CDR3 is CASSLDGKTNEKLFF. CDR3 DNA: TGTGCCAGCAGCTTGGACGGGAAGACTAATGAAAAACTGTTTTTT.

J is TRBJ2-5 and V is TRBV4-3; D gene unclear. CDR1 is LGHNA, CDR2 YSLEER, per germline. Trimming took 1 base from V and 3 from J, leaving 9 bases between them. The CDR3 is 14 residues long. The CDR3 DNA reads TGCGCCAGCAGCCAAGCTTACAGCAAAGAGACCCAGTACTTC. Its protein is CASSQAYSKETQYF.

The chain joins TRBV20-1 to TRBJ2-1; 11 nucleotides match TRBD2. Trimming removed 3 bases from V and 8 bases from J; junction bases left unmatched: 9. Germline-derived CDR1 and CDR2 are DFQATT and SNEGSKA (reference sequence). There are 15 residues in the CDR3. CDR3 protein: CSASELAGDSDEQFF. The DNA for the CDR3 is TGCAGTGCTAGTGAACTAGCGGGAGATTCCGATGAGCAGTTCTTC.

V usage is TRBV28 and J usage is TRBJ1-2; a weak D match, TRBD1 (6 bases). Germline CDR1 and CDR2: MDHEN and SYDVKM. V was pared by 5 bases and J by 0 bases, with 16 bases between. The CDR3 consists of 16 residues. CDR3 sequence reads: CASSEPRGGPNYGYTF. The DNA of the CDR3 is TGTGCCAGCAGTGAGCCTAGGGGGGGCCCTAACTATGGCTACACCTTC.

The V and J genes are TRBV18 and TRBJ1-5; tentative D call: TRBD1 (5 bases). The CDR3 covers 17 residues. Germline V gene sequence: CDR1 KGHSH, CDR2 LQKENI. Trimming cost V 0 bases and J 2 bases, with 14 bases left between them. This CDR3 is CASSPPVAGLGNQPQHF. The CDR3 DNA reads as TGTGCCAGCTCACCACCCGTGGCAGGGTTGGGCAATCAGCCCCAGCATTTT.

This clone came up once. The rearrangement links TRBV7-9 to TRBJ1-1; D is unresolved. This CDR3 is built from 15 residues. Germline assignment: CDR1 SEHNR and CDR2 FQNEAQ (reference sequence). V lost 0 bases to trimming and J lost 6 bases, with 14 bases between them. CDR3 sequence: CASSLADGRVAEAFF. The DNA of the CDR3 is TGTGCCAGCAGCTTAGCGGATGGGAGGGTTGCTGAAGCTTTCTTT. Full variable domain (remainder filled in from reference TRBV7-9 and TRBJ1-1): DTGVSQNPRHKITKRGQNVTFRCDPISEHNRLYWYRQTLGQGPEFLTYFQNEAQLEKSRLLSDRFSAERPKGSFSTLEIQRTEQGDSAMYLCASSLADGRVAEAFFGQGTRLTVV.

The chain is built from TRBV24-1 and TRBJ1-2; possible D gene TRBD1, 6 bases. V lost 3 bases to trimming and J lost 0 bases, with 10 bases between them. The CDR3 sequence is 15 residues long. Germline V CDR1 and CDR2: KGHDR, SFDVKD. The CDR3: CATSDADSSNYGYTF. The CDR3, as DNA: TGTGCCACCAGTGATGCGGACAGCTCTAACTATGGCTACACCTTC.

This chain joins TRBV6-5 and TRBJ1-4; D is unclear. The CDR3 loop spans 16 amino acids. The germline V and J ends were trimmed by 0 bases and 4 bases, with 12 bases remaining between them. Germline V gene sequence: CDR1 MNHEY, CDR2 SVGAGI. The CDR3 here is CASSYSRFRDNEKLFF. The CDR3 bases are TGTGCCAGCAGTTACTCGAGATTTAGAGATAATGAAAAACTGTTTTTT.

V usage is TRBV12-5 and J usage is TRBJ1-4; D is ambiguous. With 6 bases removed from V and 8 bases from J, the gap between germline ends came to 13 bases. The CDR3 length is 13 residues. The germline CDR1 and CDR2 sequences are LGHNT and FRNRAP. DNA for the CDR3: TGTGCTAGTGGCCCCCCCGTCGGGGAAAAACTGTTTTTT. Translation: CASGPPVGEKLFF.

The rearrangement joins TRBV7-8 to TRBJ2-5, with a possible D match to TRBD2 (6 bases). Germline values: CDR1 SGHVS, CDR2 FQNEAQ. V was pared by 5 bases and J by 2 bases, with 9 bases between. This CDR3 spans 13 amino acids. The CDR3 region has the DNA TGTGCCAGCAGCCGCCGGGGGCAAGAGACCCAGTACTTC. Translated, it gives CASSRRGQETQYF.

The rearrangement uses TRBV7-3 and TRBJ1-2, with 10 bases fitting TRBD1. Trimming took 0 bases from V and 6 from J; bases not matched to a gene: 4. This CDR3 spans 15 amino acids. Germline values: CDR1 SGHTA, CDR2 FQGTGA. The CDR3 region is CASSLTDRGKDGYTF. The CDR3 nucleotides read TGTGCCAGCAGCTTAACGGACAGGGGGAAAGATGGCTACACCTTC.

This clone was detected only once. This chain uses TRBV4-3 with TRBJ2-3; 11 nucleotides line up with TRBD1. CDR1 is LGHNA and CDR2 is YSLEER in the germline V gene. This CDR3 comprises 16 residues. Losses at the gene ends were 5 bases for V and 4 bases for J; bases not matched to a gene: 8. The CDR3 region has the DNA TGCGCCAGCAGCTCCTTTCCGGGACAGGGGGCAGATACGCAGTATTTT. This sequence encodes CASSSFPGQGADTQYF.

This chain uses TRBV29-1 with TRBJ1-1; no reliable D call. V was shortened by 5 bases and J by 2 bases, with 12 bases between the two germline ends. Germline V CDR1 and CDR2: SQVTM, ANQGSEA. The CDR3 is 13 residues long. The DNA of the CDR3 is TGCAGCGTTATGACACTTATAAACACTGAAGCTTTCTTT. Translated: CSVMTLINTEAFF.

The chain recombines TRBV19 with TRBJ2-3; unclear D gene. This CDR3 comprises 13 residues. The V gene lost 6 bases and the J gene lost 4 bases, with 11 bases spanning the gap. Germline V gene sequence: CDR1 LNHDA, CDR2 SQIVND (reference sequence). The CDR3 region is CASRPGNSDTQYF. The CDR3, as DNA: TGTGCCAGTAGGCCCGGTAATTCAGATACGCAGTATTTT. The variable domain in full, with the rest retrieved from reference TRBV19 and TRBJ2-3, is DGGITQSPKYLFRKEGQNVTLSCEQNLNHDAMYWYRQDPGQGLRLIYYSQIVNDFQKGDIAEGYSVSREKKESFPLTVTSAQKNPTAFYLCASRPGNSDTQYFGPGTRLTVL.

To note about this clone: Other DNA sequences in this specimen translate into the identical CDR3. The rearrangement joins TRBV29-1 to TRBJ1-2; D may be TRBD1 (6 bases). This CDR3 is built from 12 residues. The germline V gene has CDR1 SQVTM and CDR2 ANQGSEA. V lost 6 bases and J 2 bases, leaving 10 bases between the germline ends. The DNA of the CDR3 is TGCAGCGTAGAAACAGGGAACTATGGCTACACCTTC. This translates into CSVETGNYGYTF.

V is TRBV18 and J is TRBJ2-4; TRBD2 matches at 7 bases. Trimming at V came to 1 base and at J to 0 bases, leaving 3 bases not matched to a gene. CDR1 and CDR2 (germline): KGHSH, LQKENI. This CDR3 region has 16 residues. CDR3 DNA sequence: TGTGCCAGCTCACCACAGGGAGGGTCAGCCAAAAACATTCAGTACTTC. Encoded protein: CASSPQGGSAKNIQYF. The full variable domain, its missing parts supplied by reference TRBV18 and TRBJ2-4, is NAGVMQNPRHLVRRRGQEARLRCSPMKGHSHVYWYRQLPEEGLKFMVYLQKENIIDESGMPKERFSAEFPKEGPSILRIQQVVRGDSAAYFCASSPQGGSAKNIQYFGAGTRLSVL.

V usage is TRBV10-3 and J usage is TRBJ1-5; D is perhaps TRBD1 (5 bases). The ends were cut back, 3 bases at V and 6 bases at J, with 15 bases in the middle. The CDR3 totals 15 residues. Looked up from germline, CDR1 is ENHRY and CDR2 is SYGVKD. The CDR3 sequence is CAISDNDRFSQPQHF. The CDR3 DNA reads TGTGCCATCAGTGATAACGACAGATTTTCTCAGCCCCAGCATTTT.

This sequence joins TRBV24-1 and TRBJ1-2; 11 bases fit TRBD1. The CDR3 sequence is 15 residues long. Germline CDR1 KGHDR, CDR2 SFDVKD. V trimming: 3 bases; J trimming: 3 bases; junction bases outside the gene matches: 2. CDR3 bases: TGTGCCACCAGTGATGCGGGACAGGGGGACTATGGCTACACCTTC. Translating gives CATSDAGQGDYGYTF.

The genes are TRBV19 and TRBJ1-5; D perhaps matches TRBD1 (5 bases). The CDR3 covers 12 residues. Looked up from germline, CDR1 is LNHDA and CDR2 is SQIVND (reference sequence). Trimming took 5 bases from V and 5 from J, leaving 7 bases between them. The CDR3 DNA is TGTGCCAGTAGTCGGGGGGATCAGCCCCAGCATTTT. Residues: CASSRGDQPQHF. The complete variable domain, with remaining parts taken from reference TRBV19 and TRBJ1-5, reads DGGITQSPKYLFRKEGQNVTLSCEQNLNHDAMYWYRQDPGQGLRLIYYSQIVNDFQKGDIAEGYSVSREKKESFPLTVTSAQKNPTAFYLCASSRGDQPQHFGDGTRLSIL.

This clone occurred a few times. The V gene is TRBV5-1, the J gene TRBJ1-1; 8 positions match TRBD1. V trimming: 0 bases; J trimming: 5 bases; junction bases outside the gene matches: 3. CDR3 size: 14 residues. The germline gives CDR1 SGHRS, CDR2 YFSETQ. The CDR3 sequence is CASSLARGRTEAFF. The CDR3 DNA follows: TGCGCCAGCAGCTTGGCCAGGGGGCGGACTGAAGCTTTCTTT.

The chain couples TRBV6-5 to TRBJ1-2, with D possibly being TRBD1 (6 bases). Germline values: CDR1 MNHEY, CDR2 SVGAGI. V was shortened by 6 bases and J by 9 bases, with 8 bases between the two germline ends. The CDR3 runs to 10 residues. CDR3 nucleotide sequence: TGTGCCAGCAGCCGGGACAGCTACACCTTC. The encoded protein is CASSRDSYTF.

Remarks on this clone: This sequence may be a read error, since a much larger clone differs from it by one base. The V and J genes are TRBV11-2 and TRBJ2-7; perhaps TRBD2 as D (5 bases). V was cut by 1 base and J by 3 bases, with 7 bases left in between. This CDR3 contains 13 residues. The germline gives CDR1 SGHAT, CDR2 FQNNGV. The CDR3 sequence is CASSLGGSYEQYF. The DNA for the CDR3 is TGTGCCAGCAGCTTAGGAGGGAGCTACGAGCAGTACTTC.

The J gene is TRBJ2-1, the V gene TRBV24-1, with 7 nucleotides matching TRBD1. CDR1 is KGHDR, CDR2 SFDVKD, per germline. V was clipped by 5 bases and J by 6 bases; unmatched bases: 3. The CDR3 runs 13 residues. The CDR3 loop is CATSGRGLNEQFF. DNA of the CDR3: TGTGCCACCAGTGGTAGGGGGCTCAATGAGCAGTTCTTC.